The 32 T cell receptor beta chains below were found in one sample sequenced in a study of blood T cell repertoires in COVID-19. Generated by immunoSEQ multiplex PCR, the TCRdb table keeps only in-frame clones and is missing some. Found here are fewer than 250,000 clones, around four fifths of them singletons; the top ten hold 0.95%. Input material: peripheral blood. These receptors were obtained from a man aged 55 to 69 with COVID-19, enrolled during active disease.

This chain joins TRBV7-2 and TRBJ1-5; TRBD1 aligns across 8 bases. The CDR3 length is 15 residues. CDR1 and CDR2 (germline): SGHTA, FQGNSA. V shed 5 bases and J 7 bases; nucleotides not matched to a gene: 10. Here the CDR3 DNA reads TGTGCCAGCAGCCCCCGGACAGGGACGGGGCAGCCCCAGCATTTT. Its translation: CASSPRTGTGQPQHF.

This clone turned up a few times. The rearrangement joins TRBV13 to TRBJ1-3, with TRBD1 matching 8 bases. CDR1 and CDR2 (germline): PRHDT, FYEKMQ (reference sequence). The CDR3 loop spans 14 amino acids. Germline trimming cut 5 bases from V and 4 bases from J; bases unmatched to any gene: 4. The CDR3 spells CASSGRDRGNTIYF. CDR3 in DNA: TGTGCCAGCAGCGGCCGGGACAGGGGAAACACCATATATTTT.

This chain uses TRBV20-1 with TRBJ1-1; 9 bases align to TRBD1. J gave up 12 bases and V 5 bases, and 4 bases lay outside the gene matches. CDR1 DFQATT and CDR2 SNEGSKA come from the germline V gene (reference sequence). There are 10 residues in the CDR3. CDR3 sequence (DNA): TGCAGTGCTGGGGACAGGGCGACTTTCTTT. The encoded protein is CSAGDRATFF.

The chain joins TRBV7-6 to TRBJ2-1; 9 bases fit TRBD2. This CDR3 comprises 15 residues. V lost 3 bases and J lost 8; bases outside the gene matches: 8. Per the germline V gene, CDR1 is SGHVS and CDR2 is FNYEAQ. CDR3 in DNA: TGTGCCAGCAGCTTCCAGCTAGCGGGAACCTATGAGCAGTTCTTC. Translating gives CASSFQLAGTYEQFF. The full variable domain, its missing parts supplied by reference TRBV7-6 and TRBJ2-1, is GAGVSQSPRYKVTKRGQDVALRCDPISGHVSLYWYRQALGQGPEFLTYFNYEAQQDKSGLPNDRFSAERPEGSISTLTIQRTEQRDSAMYRCASSFQLAGTYEQFFGPGTRLTVL.

DNA of the CDR3: TGTGCCAGCAGTCCGGGACACAGGACCCGGACCCAGTACTTC. It yields the protein CASSPGHRTRTQYF. V usage is TRBV2 and J usage is TRBJ2-5; a weak D match, TRBD1 (6 bases). The CDR3 is 14 amino acids. V was trimmed by 5 bases and J by 7 bases, leaving 17 bases between them. Looked up from germline, CDR1 is SNHLY and CDR2 is FYNNEI.

V gene TRBV7-2 combines with J gene TRBJ2-3, with D unresolved. Germline V CDR1 and CDR2: SGHTA, FQGNSA. There are 15 residues in the CDR3. V lost 1 base and J lost 8, with 16 bases in between. This chain's CDR3 is CASSLVSPRGVTQYF. The CDR3 DNA reads as TGTGCCAGCAGCTTAGTCTCCCCCCGCGGAGTTACGCAGTATTTT.

The chain is built from TRBV18 and TRBJ1-1; a possible D gene is TRBD1 (6 bases). Germline CDR1 is KGHSH and CDR2 is LQKENI. V lost 3 bases, J lost 4 bases, and 21 bases lay in between. The CDR3 is made up of 17 amino acids. CDR3 in amino acids: CASSPTAGTPLGTEAFF. The DNA for the CDR3 is TGTGCCAGCTCACCTACAGCCGGGACACCCCTGGGCACTGAAGCTTTCTTT.

This clone was seen a handful of times. The chain couples TRBV11-3 to TRBJ1-1; D possibly corresponds to TRBD1 (5 bases). In germline, CDR1 is SGHNT, CDR2 YENEEA. Deletions cut 8 bases from V and 4 bases from J, with 20 bases between. The CDR3 length is 15 residues. The CDR3 DNA reads as TGTGCCAGCTCTTACAGGCGGGGGGACGGCACTGAAGCTTTCTTT. Amino acid sequence: CASSYRRGDGTEAFF.

The chain combines TRBV5-1 with TRBJ1-1, with a tentative D call TRBD1 (5 bases). This CDR3 comprises 13 residues. V lost 4 bases and J 0 bases, leaving 7 bases between the germline ends. The germline gives CDR1 SGHRS, CDR2 YFSETQ. Here the CDR3 reads CASSETVNTEAFF. The CDR3 DNA reads TGCGCCAGCAGCGAGACAGTGAACACTGAAGCTTTCTTT.

The chain uses TRBV3-1 (or the pseudogene TRBV3-2) and TRBJ2-6, with 14 bases identical to TRBD2. The CDR3 loop spans 17 amino acids. CDR1 LGHDT and CDR2 YNNKEL come from the germline V gene (reference sequence). The trim removed 6 bases at V and 0 bases at J, leaving 1 base unmatched. The CDR3, as DNA: TGTGCCAGCAGTGGGACTAGCGGGAGCTCTGGGGCCAACGTCCTGACTTTC. Its translation: CASSGTSGSSGANVLTF.

The chain is built from TRBV6-6 and TRBJ1-5; no definite D call. The CDR3 totals 10 residues. Germline assignment: CDR1 MNHNY and CDR2 SVGAGI (reference sequence). Deletions cut 8 bases from V and 7 bases from J, with 6 bases between. Written as DNA, the CDR3 is TGTGCCAGCGGCGGGCAGCCCCAGCATTTT. It encodes CASGGQPQHF.

The chain is built from TRBV2 and TRBJ1-1; TRBD1 matches at 7 bases. CDR1 SNHLY and CDR2 FYNNEI come from the germline V gene. This CDR3 has 14 residues. J lost 0 bases, V lost 7 bases, and 5 bases had no gene match. This chain's CDR3 is CASTLGQLNTEAFF. DNA for the CDR3: TGTGCCAGCACCTTGGGACAGTTGAACACTGAAGCTTTCTTT.

The chain couples TRBV5-1 to TRBJ1-1; maybe TRBD1 (6 bases). Deletions cut 0 bases from V and 6 bases from J, with 12 bases between. The CDR3 totals 14 residues. The germline V gene encodes CDR1 SGHRS and CDR2 YFSETQ. Written as DNA, the CDR3 is TGCGCCAGCAGCTTGGAAGGGGGTAATGCTGAAGCTTTCTTT. Translation: CASSLEGGNAEAFF.

This chain joins TRBV20-1 and TRBJ2-5, with D perhaps matching TRBD2 (5 bases). The germline CDR1 and CDR2 sequences are DFQATT and SNEGSKA (reference sequence). The length of the CDR3 is 11 residues. The ends were cut back, 5 bases at V and 3 bases at J, with 7 bases in the middle. This CDR3 reads CSAAGKETQYF. The DNA of the CDR3 is TGCAGTGCTGCCGGGAAAGAGACCCAGTACTTC.

This chain links TRBV4-1 with TRBJ1-5, with TRBD1 matching 7 bases. The CDR3 extends over 15 amino acids. J gave up 7 bases and V 1 base, and 7 bases lay outside the gene matches. Germline lookup yields CDR1 MGHRA and CDR2 YSYEKL. The CDR3 nucleotides are TGCGCCAGCAGCCAAGGTGACAGGGCAGGGCAGCCCCAGCATTTT. This translates into CASSQGDRAGQPQHF.

This clone was seen only once. The chain joins TRBV10-3 to TRBJ1-2; a possible D gene is TRBD1 (5 bases). The ends were cut back, 0 bases at V and 7 bases at J, with 9 bases in the middle. The CDR3 covers 13 residues. The germline V gene has CDR1 ENHRY and CDR2 SYGVKD. The CDR3 DNA is TGTGCCATCAGTGAGTCTTCGGGGGTTGGCTACACCTTC. This translates into CAISESSGVGYTF.

The chain recombines TRBV3-1 (or the pseudogene TRBV3-2) with TRBJ2-5; 9 nucleotides match TRBD1. Germline V gene data show CDR1 as LGHDT and CDR2 as YNNKEL (reference sequence). This CDR3 is 15 amino acids long. V was pared by 3 bases and J by 4 bases, with 6 bases of the junction left unmatched. CDR3 in amino acids: CASSQGDRVRETQYF. In nucleotides, the CDR3 is TGTGCCAGCAGCCAGGGGGACAGGGTGCGAGAGACCCAGTACTTC.

V and J are TRBV24-1 and TRBJ2-2; 8 bases match TRBD1. Trimming removed 3 bases from V and 5 bases from J; junction bases left unmatched: 4. The CDR3 covers 15 residues. Per germline, CDR1 KGHDR and CDR2 SFDVKD. CDR3 nucleotide sequence: TGTGCCACCAGTGATGCAGGGGGCTGGACCGGGGAGCTGTTTTTT. This encodes CATSDAGGWTGELFF.

The chain has TRBV19 and TRBJ1-5; D is uncertain. The ends were cut back, 6 bases at V and 10 bases at J, with 22 bases in the middle. CDR1 is LNHDA, CDR2 SQIVND, per germline (reference sequence). This CDR3 is built from 15 residues. CDR3 sequence: CASRPDGATGYPQHF. DNA of the CDR3: TGTGCCAGTAGACCGGACGGAGCAACGGGGTATCCCCAGCATTTT.

V usage is TRBV7-9 and J usage is TRBJ1-2, with a possible D match to TRBD1 (6 bases). The CDR3 loop spans 12 amino acids. V was shortened by 5 bases and J by 8 bases, with 12 bases between the two germline ends. The V gene's germline CDR1 is SEHNR and CDR2 FQNEAQ (reference sequence). Written as DNA, the CDR3 is TGTGCCAGCAGCCCGGGGGGCGGCGGCTACACCTTC. Residues: CASSPGGGGYTF.

The gene calls are TRBV7-8 and TRBJ2-7, with D tentatively TRBD1 (6 bases). The CDR3 is 14 amino acids. V lost 3 bases and J 8 bases, leaving 17 bases between the germline ends. The germline CDR1 and CDR2 sequences are SGHVS and FQNEAQ. CDR3 nucleotide sequence: TGTGCCAGCAGCTTGCCTAGCTTAGGGGGACAGCAGTACTTC. Amino acids: CASSLPSLGGQQYF.

The genes are TRBV4-2 and TRBJ2-7, with 10 bases lining up with TRBD1. The CDR3 has 14 amino acids. Germline lookup yields CDR1 LGHNA and CDR2 YNFKEQ. After removal of 8 bases from V and 2 bases from J, the junction contained 6 bases not matched to a gene. The CDR3 here is CASRLGTGAYEQYF. DNA for the CDR3: TGTGCCAGCCGACTCGGGACAGGGGCCTACGAGCAGTACTTC.

The rearrangement links TRBV28 to TRBJ2-4, with TRBD1 identical over 9 bases. V lost 2 bases to trimming and J lost 7 bases; unmatched junction nucleotides: 3. From germline, CDR1 is MDHEN and CDR2 SYDVKM. CDR3 length: 14 amino acids. In DNA, the CDR3 is TGTGCCAGCAGTTTAGCAGGACAGGGGAACATTCAGTACTTC. The encoded protein is CASSLAGQGNIQYF. Variable domain in full (rest from reference TRBV28 and TRBJ2-4): DVKVTQSSRYLVKRTGEKVFLECVQDMDHENMFWYRQDPGLGLRLIYFSYDVKMKEKGDIPEGYSVSREKKERFSLILESASTNQTSMYLCASSLAGQGNIQYFGAGTRLSVL.

The CDR3 reads CASSFVGTGAANEKLFF. The CDR3 DNA follows: TGTGCCAGCTCATTCGTGGGGACAGGGGCGGCTAATGAAAAACTGTTTTTT. The J gene is TRBJ1-4, the V gene TRBV18; TRBD1 aligns across 10 bases. Per germline, CDR1 KGHSH and CDR2 LQKENI. The V and J ends lost 5 bases and 3 bases, in that order; junction bases with no gene match: 9. CDR3 length equals 17 residues.

The chain carries TRBV3-1 (or the pseudogene TRBV3-2) and TRBJ1-1; tentatively, D is TRBD1 (5 bases). From germline, CDR1 is LGHDT and CDR2 YNNKEL (reference sequence). Trimming removed 5 bases at V and 5 bases at J, with 12 bases between. This CDR3 region has 13 residues. The CDR3 DNA is TGTGCCAGCAGCATAAACGGGGGGACTGAAGCTTTCTTT. This translates into CASSINGGTEAFF.

The J gene is TRBJ1-5, the V gene TRBV4-2; D not resolved. Deletions cut 0 bases from V and 0 bases from J, with 9 bases between. The length of the CDR3 is 16 residues. Per germline, CDR1 LGHNA and CDR2 YNFKEQ. The CDR3 spells CASSQDNLYSNQPQHF. CDR3 in DNA: TGTGCCAGCAGCCAAGATAACCTCTATAGCAATCAGCCCCAGCATTTT.

The chain is built from TRBV6-2 or TRBV6-3 and TRBJ1-2; possible D gene TRBD1, 5 bases. This CDR3 region has 13 residues. The V gene's germline CDR1 is MNHEY and CDR2 SVGEGT. Trimming pared 3 bases from V and 6 bases from J, leaving 11 bases between. The CDR3 sequence: CASSYRGNNGYTF. In nucleotides, the CDR3 is TGTGCCAGCAGTTATAGGGGAAATAATGGCTACACCTTC.

This clone was seen once. The rearrangement joins TRBV7-9 to TRBJ1-1; D not resolved. Trimming took off 2 bases at V and 1 base at J, with 11 bases between the two ends. Germline V CDR1 and CDR2: SEHNR, FQNEAQ (reference sequence). This CDR3 is built from 15 residues. CDR3 coding DNA: TGTGCCAGCAGCTTACCGGCAGGTACGAACACTGAAGCTTTCTTT. Protein product: CASSLPAGTNTEAFF.

The chain recombines TRBV6-5 with TRBJ1-6, with D hard to call. Trimming took off 6 bases at V and 7 bases at J, with 13 bases between the two ends. In germline, CDR1 is MNHEY, CDR2 SVGAGI. The CDR3 spans 14 residues. The CDR3 loop is CASSLFRGNSPLHF. In nucleotides, the CDR3 is TGTGCCAGCAGCCTCTTTCGGGGAAATTCACCCCTCCACTTT.

The CDR3: CASSGSGGIADTQYF. CDR3 sequence (DNA): TGCGCCAGCAGCGGGAGCGGGGGAATAGCTGATACGCAGTATTTT. The chain joins TRBV5-1 to TRBJ2-3, with 8 bases that match TRBD2. This CDR3 region has 15 residues. The trim removed 4 bases at V and 6 bases at J, leaving 10 bases unmatched. Germline V lookup: CDR1 SGHRS, CDR2 YFSETQ.

The rearrangement links TRBV4-1 to TRBJ1-3; D gene unclear. Germline CDR1 is MGHRA and CDR2 is YSYEKL. This CDR3 comprises 16 residues. The germline V and J ends were trimmed by 1 base and 2 bases, with 12 bases remaining between them. The CDR3 loop is CASSQANAGTGNTIYF. The CDR3 DNA is TGCGCCAGCAGCCAAGCAAATGCGGGAACTGGAAACACCATATATTTT.

This chain connects TRBV7-9 to TRBJ2-4; D is perhaps TRBD1 (6 bases). Germline CDR1 reads SEHNR; CDR2 reads FQNEAQ (reference sequence). V lost 1 base and J 1 base, leaving 17 bases between the germline ends. The CDR3 covers 18 residues. Written as DNA, the CDR3 is TGTGCCAGCAGCTTAGTAGTTGGGGGTCAGGGGGCCAAAAACATTCAGTACTTC. Amino acids: CASSLVVGGQGAKNIQYF.